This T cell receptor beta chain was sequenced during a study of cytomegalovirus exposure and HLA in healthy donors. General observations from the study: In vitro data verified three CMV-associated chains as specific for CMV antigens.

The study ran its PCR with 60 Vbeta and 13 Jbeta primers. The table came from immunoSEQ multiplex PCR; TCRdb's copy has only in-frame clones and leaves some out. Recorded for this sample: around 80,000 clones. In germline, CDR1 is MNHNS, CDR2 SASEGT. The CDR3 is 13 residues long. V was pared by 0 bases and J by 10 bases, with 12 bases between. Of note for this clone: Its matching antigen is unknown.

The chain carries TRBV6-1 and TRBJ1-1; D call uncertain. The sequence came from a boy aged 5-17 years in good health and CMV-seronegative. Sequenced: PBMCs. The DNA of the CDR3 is TGTGCCAGCAGTGAAGCCGGAGCGGGCGGAGCTTTCTTT. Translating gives CASSEAGAGGAFF.